The 10 T cell receptor beta chains below come from one sample, sequenced in a study of identical twins. In TCRdb, the 5' RACE reads were re-called with MiXCR into one record per CDR3 protein. This table holds around 240,000 distinct CDR3 sequences, about 11% found once. Sequencing input: memory T cells sorted from blood. These receptors came from a man aged 50 or older in good health.

The V and J genes are TRBV3-1 and TRBJ2-7, with D maybe TRBD1 (5 bases). This CDR3 spans 12 amino acids. The germline V gene encodes CDR1 LGHDT and CDR2 YNNKEL (reference sequence). With 4 bases removed from V and 7 bases from J, the gap between germline ends came to 11 bases. In DNA, the CDR3 is TGTGCCAGCAGCCCTCTAGGGGCAGAGCAGTACTTC. Its protein is CASSPLGAEQYF.

At least ten counts were recorded for this clonotype. The chain employs TRBV21-1 and TRBJ2-3; the table's TRBD2 call for D was not verified on the DNA. TRBV21-1 is noted as a pseudogene. The CDR3 contains 22 residues. Written as DNA, the CDR3 is TGTGCCAGCAGCAAAGAAGCAGGGCCGGGACTAGCGGGAGGGCCGGGCACAGATACGCAGTATTTT. This sequence encodes CASSKEAGPGLAGGPGTDTQYF.

This clonotype was counted at least ten times. The rearrangement uses TRBV6-5 and TRBJ2-7; 9 bases are shared with TRBD1. V was pared by 0 bases and J by 3 bases, with 9 bases of the junction left unmatched. Germline V CDR1 and CDR2: MNHEY, SVGAGI. This CDR3 region has 17 residues. CDR3 DNA sequence: TGTGCCAGCAGTTACTCAATACCGGGACAGGGTTTCTACGAGCAGTACTTC. As protein: CASSYSIPGQGFYEQYF.

In its sample, this clonotype was seen a few times. V gene TRBV20-1 combines with J gene TRBJ2-3; TRBD2 might be the D (6 bases). Per the germline V gene, CDR1 is DFQATT and CDR2 is SNEGSKA (reference sequence). This CDR3 contains 12 residues. Trimming took 3 bases from V and 4 from J, leaving 8 bases between them. The CDR3 sequence is CSARRDSDTQYF. The CDR3 DNA reads TGCAGTGCTAGGAGGGACTCAGATACGCAGTATTTT.

This clonotype has just a few counts. The rearrangement uses TRBV6-2 or TRBV6-3 and TRBJ1-2, with 8 bases matching TRBD1. Germline V lookup: CDR1 MNHEY, CDR2 SVGEGT. Trimming at V came to 6 bases and at J to 7 bases, leaving 7 bases not matched to a gene. This CDR3 contains 13 residues. For the CDR3, the DNA is TGTGCCAGCAGGGACCGCAGGGGGCTTGGCTACACCTTC. Encoded protein: CASRDRRGLGYTF.

This sequence joins TRBV11-1 and TRBJ2-1; D unresolved. This CDR3 is built from 14 residues. Germline V gene data show CDR1 as SGHAT and CDR2 as FQDESV (reference sequence). V was pared by 5 bases and J by 12 bases, with 20 bases between. The CDR3 coding sequence is TGTGCCAGCAGCCTCTTTCCTGAGCAGATAACGCAGTTCTTC. Protein sequence: CASSLFPEQITQFF.

The chain employs TRBV27 and TRBJ2-6; perhaps TRBD2 as D (6 bases). V was pared by 3 bases and J by 0 bases, with 18 bases between. Germline CDR1 is MNHEY and CDR2 is SMNVEV (reference sequence). The CDR3 spans 19 residues. The CDR3: CASSFTMGGFFSGANVLTF. The CDR3 coding sequence is TGTGCCAGCAGTTTTACGATGGGGGGTTTCTTCTCTGGGGCCAACGTCCTGACTTTC.

The CDR3, as DNA: TGTGCCAGCAGCGTAGGGACTAGCGGGAGTAGGGAGACCCAGTACTTC. Translated, it gives CASSVGTSGSRETQYF. The V call is TRBV9, the J call TRBJ2-5; 13 bases align to TRBD2. V was clipped by 0 bases and J by 5 bases; unmatched bases: 4. This CDR3 contains 16 residues. Germline V gives CDR1 SGDLS, CDR2 YYNGEE.

This clonotype has more than one count but fewer than ten. The chain has TRBV7-2 and TRBJ1-4; maybe TRBD1 (6 bases). This CDR3 is built from 13 residues. Per the germline V gene, CDR1 is SGHTA and CDR2 is FQGNSA. V shed 5 bases and J shed 5 bases, with 9 bases lying between them. This CDR3 reads CASSRGGNEKLFF. The CDR3 DNA reads TGTGCCAGCAGCCGAGGGGGAAATGAAAAACTGTTTTTT.

There are a few counts of this clonotype. The genes are TRBV11-1 and TRBJ2-1; 7 positions match TRBD1. In germline, CDR1 is SGHAT, CDR2 FQDESV (reference sequence). V gave up 4 bases and J gave up 9 bases; unmatched junction bases: 18. The CDR3 runs 17 residues. CDR3 region: CASSSGYRVRGHSEQFF. CDR3 in DNA: TGTGCCAGCAGCTCCGGATACAGGGTTAGGGGGCATAGTGAGCAGTTCTTC.